This TCR beta chain was recorded in a study of T-cell reconstitution after alpha-beta-depleted transplantation in children. The library targeted TCRbeta and was prepared with unique molecular identifiers. TCRdb fed the PCR reads into MiXCR, producing one record per CDR3 protein. This table has around 580,000 distinct CDR3 sequences, 23% appearing once. Worth noting for this clonotype: What it binds is unknown.

Whole-study results and caveats: Some patients showed high day-60 TCRbeta diversity, which derived from surviving recipient T cells and thymic progenitors. Once a year had passed after transplant, T-cell counts and diversity came mostly from newly produced T cells. About two months after transplant, alpha-beta T cells reportedly came from several hundred expanded graft clones.

V gave up 4 bases and J gave up 5 bases, with 15 bases separating them. The CDR3 contains 15 residues. Germline V gene lookup returns CDR1 KGHDR and CDR2 SFDVKD. The rearrangement joins TRBV24-1 to TRBJ2-3, with D perhaps TRBD2 (7 bases). The sample consisted of PBMCs, mostly from graft donor cells, taken 360 days after TCRalphabeta/CD19-depleted stem cell transplant. This TCR came from a boy younger than two who had a stem cell transplant for acute myeloid leukemia, so the T cells may come from the graft donor. This chain's CDR3 is CATSDRRGLLDTQYF. The CDR3 coding sequence is TGTGCCACCAGTGACCGGCGGGGGCTCCTAGATACGCAGTATTTT.